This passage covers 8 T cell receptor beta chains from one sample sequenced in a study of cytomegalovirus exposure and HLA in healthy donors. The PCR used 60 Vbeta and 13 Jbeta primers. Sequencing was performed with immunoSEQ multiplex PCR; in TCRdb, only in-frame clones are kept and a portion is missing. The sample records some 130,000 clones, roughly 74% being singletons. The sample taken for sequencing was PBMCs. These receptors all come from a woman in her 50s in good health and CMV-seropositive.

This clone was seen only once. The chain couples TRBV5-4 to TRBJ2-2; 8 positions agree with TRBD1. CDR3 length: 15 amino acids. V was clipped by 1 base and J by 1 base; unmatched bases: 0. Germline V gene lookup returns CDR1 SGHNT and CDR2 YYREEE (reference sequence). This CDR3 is CASSLTGGNTGELFF. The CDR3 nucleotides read TGTGCCAGCAGCTTGACAGGGGGGAACACCGGGGAGCTGTTTTTT.

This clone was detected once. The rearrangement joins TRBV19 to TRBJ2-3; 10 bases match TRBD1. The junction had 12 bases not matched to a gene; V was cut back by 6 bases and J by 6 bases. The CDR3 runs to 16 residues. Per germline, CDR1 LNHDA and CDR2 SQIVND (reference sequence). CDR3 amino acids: CASRTRGQGGGDTQYF. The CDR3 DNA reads TGTGCCAGTAGGACCCGCGGACAGGGGGGTGGGGATACGCAGTATTTT. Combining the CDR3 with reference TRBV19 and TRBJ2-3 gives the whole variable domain DGGITQSPKYLFRKEGQNVTLSCEQNLNHDAMYWYRQDPGQGLRLIYYSQIVNDFQKGDIAEGYSVSREKKESFPLTVTSAQKNPTAFYLCASRTRGQGGGDTQYFGPGTRLTVL.

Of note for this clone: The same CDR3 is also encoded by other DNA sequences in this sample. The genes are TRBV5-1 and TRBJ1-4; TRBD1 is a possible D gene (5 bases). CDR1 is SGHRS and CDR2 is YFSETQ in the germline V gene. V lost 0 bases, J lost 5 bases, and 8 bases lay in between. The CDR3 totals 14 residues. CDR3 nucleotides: TGCGCCAGCAGCTTGGGCGGGGCAAATGAAAAACTGTTTTTT. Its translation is CASSLGGANEKLFF.

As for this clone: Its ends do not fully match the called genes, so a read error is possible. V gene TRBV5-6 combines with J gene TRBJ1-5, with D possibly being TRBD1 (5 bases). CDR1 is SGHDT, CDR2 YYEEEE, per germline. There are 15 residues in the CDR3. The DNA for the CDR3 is TGTTCCAGCAGCTGGGGGGTAGCAAACAATCAGCCCCAGCATTTT. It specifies CSSSWGVANNQPQHF.

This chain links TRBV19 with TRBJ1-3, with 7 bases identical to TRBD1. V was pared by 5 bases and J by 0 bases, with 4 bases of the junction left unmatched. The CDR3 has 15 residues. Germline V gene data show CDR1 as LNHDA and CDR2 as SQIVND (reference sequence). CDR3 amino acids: CASSLGTASGNTIYF. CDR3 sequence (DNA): TGTGCCAGTAGTCTCGGGACAGCCTCTGGAAACACCATATATTTT.

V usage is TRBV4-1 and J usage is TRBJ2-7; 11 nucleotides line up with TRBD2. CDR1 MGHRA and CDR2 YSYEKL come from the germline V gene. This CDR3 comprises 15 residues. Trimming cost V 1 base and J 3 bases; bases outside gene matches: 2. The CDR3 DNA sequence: TGCGCCAGCAGCCAAGTAGGGACTAGCGGCTACGAGCAGTACTTC. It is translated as CASSQVGTSGYEQYF.

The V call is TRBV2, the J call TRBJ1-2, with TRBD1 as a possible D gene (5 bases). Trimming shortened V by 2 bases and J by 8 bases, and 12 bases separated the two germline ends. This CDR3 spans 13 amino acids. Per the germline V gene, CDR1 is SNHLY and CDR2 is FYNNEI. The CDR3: CASSETGLEGYTF. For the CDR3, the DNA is TGTGCCAGCAGTGAAACAGGCTTGGAAGGCTACACCTTC.

The CDR3 DNA reads TGTGCCAGCACCCTCAGGGGGGTCTCCTATAATTCACCCCTCCACTTT. Protein: CASTLRGVSYNSPLHF. The chain joins TRBV27 to TRBJ1-6; 7 bases are shared with TRBD1. CDR1 MNHEY and CDR2 SMNVEV come from the germline V gene (reference sequence). The CDR3 consists of 16 residues. V lost 7 bases, J lost 0 bases, and 6 bases stayed unmatched.